The 28 T cell receptor beta chains listed next were all sequenced from one sample in a study of blood T cell repertoires in COVID-19 (dated by TCRdb to 2019 to 2021). The library was produced with the immunoSEQ multiplex PCR assay. TCRdb's version of the immuneACCESS table is confined to in-frame rearrangements and falls short of the full clone set. An unresolved V gene accounts for under half of the shortfall where checked; the remainder is of unknown origin. This sample holds about 250,000 clones; approximately 80% were observed only once. Roughly 30% of the sample is held by the ten biggest clonotypes. Sequencing was done on a sample of peripheral blood. Receptors originate from a man aged 40-50 years with acute or convalescent COVID-19.

This rearrangement joins TRBV28 to TRBJ1-5; TRBD1 is a possible D gene (6 bases). V lost 6 bases to trimming and J lost 3 bases, with 18 bases between them. The CDR3 runs 16 residues. The germline CDR1 and CDR2 sequences are MDHEN and SYDVKM. The CDR3: CASRTNREGHNQPQHF. The CDR3 bases are TGTGCCAGCAGAACCAACCGGGAGGGACACAATCAGCCCCAGCATTTT.

The rearrangement links TRBV29-1 to TRBJ2-7; 10 bases line up with TRBD1. The length of the CDR3 is 13 residues. Germline CDR1 reads SQVTM; CDR2 reads ANQGSEA. J lost 6 bases, V lost 5 bases, and 7 bases had no gene match. The DNA of the CDR3 is TGCAGCGTTTCGACAGGGGGCTCGGGCGAGCAGTACTTC. This encodes CSVSTGGSGEQYF.

This rearrangement joins TRBV5-1 to TRBJ1-1; D gene uncertain. Germline CDR1 and CDR2: SGHRS and YFSETQ. The CDR3 totals 13 residues. Trimming took off 4 bases at V and 6 bases at J, with 13 bases between the two ends. CDR3 nucleotides: TGCGCCAGCAGCCCCCCCACTCGGGCTGAAGCTTTCTTT. It encodes CASSPPTRAEAFF.

This clone was found once. The chain carries TRBV18 and TRBJ2-2; D possibly corresponds to TRBD2 (5 bases). From germline, CDR1 is KGHSH and CDR2 LQKENI. CDR3 size: 15 residues. The germline V and J ends were trimmed by 5 bases and 5 bases, with 15 bases remaining between them. CDR3 amino acids: CASSDRGDLTGELFF. The CDR3 DNA sequence: TGTGCCAGCTCAGATCGGGGTGACCTTACCGGGGAGCTGTTTTTT.

This clone was seen only once. The chain uses TRBV3-1 (or the pseudogene TRBV3-2) and TRBJ2-7; 7 nucleotides agree with TRBD2. V lost 1 base, J lost 9 bases, and 3 bases stayed unmatched. Per germline, CDR1 LGHDT and CDR2 YNNKEL (reference sequence). This CDR3 has 12 amino acids. CDR3 sequence reads: CASSQGEGRQYF. CDR3 in DNA: TGTGCCAGCAGCCAAGGGGAGGGAAGGCAGTACTTC.

V gene TRBV12-5 combines with J gene TRBJ2-7, with 13 nucleotides matching TRBD2. Germline trimming cut 8 bases from V and 6 bases from J; bases unmatched to any gene: 4. Germline CDR1 is LGHNT and CDR2 is FRNRAP. The CDR3 has 13 amino acids. CDR3 sequence: CASRTSGSREQYF. CDR3 nucleotide sequence: TGTGCTAGTCGGACTAGCGGGAGTCGCGAGCAGTACTTC.

The rearrangement joins TRBV6-6 to TRBJ2-1; 9 nucleotides match TRBD2. Trimming took 7 bases from V and 3 from J; bases not matched to a gene: 7. Looked up from germline, CDR1 is MNHNY and CDR2 is SVGAGI (reference sequence). The CDR3 has 15 residues. CDR3 region: CASNWEREDYNEQFF. The DNA for the CDR3 is TGTGCCAGCAATTGGGAGCGGGAGGACTACAATGAGCAGTTCTTC.

This clone was seen just once. This chain links TRBV7-9 with TRBJ2-3; 13 bases are a match to TRBD2. The V segment lost 4 bases and the J segment 6 bases; nucleotides outside the gene matches: 7. The germline gives CDR1 SEHNR, CDR2 FQNEAQ (reference sequence). The CDR3 covers 16 residues. The CDR3 region is CASSSGLAGVSDTQYF. DNA for the CDR3: TGTGCCAGCAGCTCCGGACTAGCGGGAGTCTCGGATACGCAGTATTTT.

The genes are TRBV24-1 and TRBJ1-2, with D hard to call. Germline-derived CDR1 and CDR2 are KGHDR and SFDVKD. This CDR3 has 13 amino acids. Trimming removed 8 bases from V and 4 bases from J, with 13 bases in between. The CDR3 nucleotides are TGTGCCACCAAGTACACACTACGCTATGGCTACACCTTC. Protein product: CATKYTLRYGYTF.

This chain links TRBV2 with TRBJ1-4; D gene ambiguous. Germline assignment: CDR1 SNHLY and CDR2 FYNNEI. CDR3 length: 13 residues. V lost 5 bases and J 3 bases, leaving 7 bases between the germline ends. CDR3 amino acids: CASSWPANEKLFF. In DNA form, the CDR3 reads TGTGCCAGCAGTTGGCCCGCTAATGAAAAACTGTTTTTT.

The chain employs TRBV10-3 and TRBJ2-3; D call uncertain. The germline V and J ends were trimmed by 7 bases and 2 bases, with 4 bases remaining between them. Germline CDR1 is ENHRY and CDR2 is SYGVKD. The CDR3 is 11 residues long. The CDR3 coding sequence is TGTGCCATCACATCCACAGATACGCAGTATTTT. Its protein is CAITSTDTQYF.

V is TRBV7-9 and J is TRBJ2-1; TRBD1 aligns across 10 bases. V gave up 4 bases and J gave up 1 base; unmatched junction bases: 4. The CDR3 runs to 16 residues. CDR1 and CDR2 from the germline V gene are SEHNR and FQNEAQ (reference sequence). CDR3 protein: CASSSDRGQSYNEQFF. CDR3 DNA sequence: TGTGCCAGCAGCTCCGACAGGGGGCAGTCCTACAATGAGCAGTTCTTC.

CDR3 in amino acids: CASSRPANEKLFF. The CDR3 nucleotides are TGTGCCAGCAGTCGCCCGGCTAATGAAAAACTGTTTTTT. The chain uses TRBV6-5 and TRBJ1-4; D is uncertain. The V end lost 5 bases, the J end lost 3 bases, and 7 bases lay between the germline ends. Per the germline V gene, CDR1 is MNHEY and CDR2 is SVGAGI. The length of the CDR3 is 13 residues.

This clone was seen more than once but under ten times. This chain uses TRBV14 with TRBJ1-1, with D uncertain. The CDR3 loop spans 14 amino acids. Trimming left V 0 bases short and J 4 bases short, with 9 bases between. CDR1 is SGHDN and CDR2 is FVKESK in the germline V gene. CDR3: CASSQEIAGTEAFF. CDR3 DNA: TGTGCCAGCAGCCAAGAAATTGCGGGCACTGAAGCTTTCTTT. The entire variable domain, with the rest obtained from reference TRBV14 and TRBJ1-1, is as follows: EAGVTQFPSHSVIEKGQTVTLRCDPISGHDNLYWYRRVMGKEIKFLLHFVKESKQDESGMPNNRFLAERTGGTYSTLKVQPAELEDSGVYFCASSQEIAGTEAFFGQGTRLTVV.

As DNA, the CDR3 is TGTGCCATGGCCCCGGGACTAGCGCGCGGTGAGCAGTTCTTC. This gives the protein CAMAPGLARGEQFF. The chain couples TRBV10-3 to TRBJ2-1; the match to TRBD2 covers 10 bases. CDR1 ENHRY and CDR2 SYGVKD come from the germline V gene. The CDR3 has 14 amino acids. Trimming removed 9 bases from V and 9 bases from J; junction bases left unmatched: 11.

The chain recombines TRBV28 with TRBJ1-1; D uncertain. Trimming stripped 7 bases from V and 2 bases from J, with 14 bases between. The CDR3 sequence is 14 residues long. The germline V gene has CDR1 MDHEN and CDR2 SYDVKM. In nucleotides, the CDR3 is TGTGCCAGCACCCGCGGGGTTTACAACACTGAAGCTTTCTTT. Translated: CASTRGVYNTEAFF.

This chain joins TRBV15 and TRBJ2-5, with a weak D call TRBD1 (7 bases). The CDR3 length is 14 residues. Trimming pared 1 base from V and 4 bases from J, leaving 10 bases between. CDR1 LNHNV and CDR2 YYDKDF come from the germline V gene (reference sequence). The CDR3 here is CATSRGQGGETQYF. In DNA form, the CDR3 reads TGTGCCACCAGCAGAGGTCAGGGGGGAGAGACCCAGTACTTC.

The chain joins TRBV5-1 to TRBJ2-7, with a weak D call TRBD2 (6 bases). Per germline, CDR1 SGHRS and CDR2 YFSETQ. There are 14 residues in the CDR3. Deletions cut 3 bases from V and 6 bases from J, with 16 bases between. The CDR3 region is CASSWAGPPREQYF. In DNA, the CDR3 is TGCGCCAGCAGCTGGGCGGGACCACCCCGCGAGCAGTACTTC. Using reference TRBV5-1 and TRBJ2-7 for the parts outside the CDR3, the full variable domain is KAGVTQTPRYLIKTRGQQVTLSCSPISGHRSVSWYQQTPGQGLQFLFEYFSETQRNKGNFPGRFSGRQFSNSRSEMNVSTLELGDSALYLCASSWAGPPREQYFGPGTRLTVT.

The count of this clone is one. V usage is TRBV30 and J usage is TRBJ2-7; perhaps TRBD1 as D (6 bases). Trimming stripped 3 bases from V and 0 bases from J, with 15 bases between. This CDR3 comprises 15 residues. CDR1 and CDR2 from the germline V gene are GTSNPN and SVGIG (reference sequence). The CDR3 reads CAWSPGQFSSYEQYF. CDR3 bases: TGTGCCTGGAGCCCTGGACAGTTCTCCTCCTACGAGCAGTACTTC.

The chain employs TRBV2 and TRBJ2-2, with D unclear. V gave up 6 bases and J gave up 0 bases, with 8 bases separating them. From germline, CDR1 is SNHLY and CDR2 FYNNEI. CDR3 length: 14 residues. In nucleotides, the CDR3 is TGTGCCAGCAGCCCTAGGTCGAACACCGGGGAGCTGTTTTTT. Residues: CASSPRSNTGELFF. The full variable domain, rest sourced from reference TRBV2 and TRBJ2-2, is EPEVTQTPSHQVTQMGQEVILRCVPISNHLYFYWYRQILGQKVEFLVSFYNNEISEKSEIFDDQFSVERPDGSNFTLKIRSTKLEDSAMYFCASSPRSNTGELFFGEGSRLTVL.

This clone was observed a single time. V and J are TRBV7-8 and TRBJ2-1; TRBD2 agrees at 8 bases. The germline gives CDR1 SGHVS, CDR2 FQNEAQ. CDR3 length: 17 residues. The V gene end was trimmed by 6 bases and the J gene end by 5 bases; junction bases not matched to a gene: 15. Written as DNA, the CDR3 is TGTGCCAGCAGTCCAATCCTCCCCCAGCGGGAGAACAATGAGCAGTTCTTC. Translated: CASSPILPQRENNEQFF.

This sequence joins TRBV4-2 and TRBJ2-5, with D possibly matching TRBD1 (6 bases). The V end was cut by 0 bases, the J end by 10 bases, with 15 bases between. Germline V gene data show CDR1 as LGHNA and CDR2 as YNFKEQ. The length of the CDR3 is 14 residues. The chain's CDR3 is CASSQETGSIIQYF. The CDR3 DNA follows: TGTGCCAGCAGCCAAGAGACAGGTTCTATTATCCAGTACTTC.

This chain uses TRBV5-1 with TRBJ2-2, with 11 bases identical to TRBD2. CDR1 is SGHRS and CDR2 is YFSETQ in the germline V gene. There are 19 residues in the CDR3. V was clipped by 3 bases and J by 0 bases; unmatched bases: 10. CDR3 sequence (DNA): TGCGCCAGCAGCTCCATGACTAGCGGGACGCGAACGAACACCGGGGAGCTGTTTTTT. Protein: CASSSMTSGTRTNTGELFF.

This chain connects TRBV6-1 to TRBJ2-1; D gene uncertain. CDR1 and CDR2 (germline): MNHNS, SASEGT. There are 15 residues in the CDR3. V lost 3 bases, J lost 6 bases, and 15 bases lay in between. In DNA form, the CDR3 reads TGTGCCAGCAGTGAGTACGCCGGGTTTCCCAATGAGCAGTTCTTC. Translating gives CASSEYAGFPNEQFF.

The J gene is TRBJ2-2, the V gene TRBV9; 12 bases are shared with TRBD2. The V gene's germline CDR1 is SGDLS and CDR2 YYNGEE. The CDR3 is 15 amino acids. V gave up 3 bases and J gave up 9 bases; unmatched junction bases: 6. In nucleotides, the CDR3 is TGTGCCAGCAGCGGCCCTAGCGGGAGGGCCTGGGAGCTGTTTTTT. Protein sequence: CASSGPSGRAWELFF.

The chain has TRBV18 and TRBJ1-1; weak D call: TRBD1 (6 bases). The V gene's germline CDR1 is KGHSH and CDR2 LQKENI. Trimming removed 6 bases at V and 7 bases at J, with 15 bases between. The length of the CDR3 is 13 residues. This CDR3 reads CASSSLPRGEAFF. The CDR3 nucleotides are TGTGCCAGCTCCTCCTTACCCAGGGGTGAAGCTTTCTTT.

This chain connects TRBV11-2 to TRBJ2-5, with 10 bases matching TRBD2. V lost 2 bases, J lost 2 bases, and 2 bases stayed unmatched. Germline CDR1 and CDR2: SGHAT and FQNNGV. The length of the CDR3 is 15 residues. The CDR3 is CASSLILAGQETQYF. In DNA form, the CDR3 reads TGTGCCAGCAGCTTAATACTAGCGGGACAAGAGACCCAGTACTTC. The complete variable domain, with remaining parts taken from reference TRBV11-2 and TRBJ2-5, reads EAGVAQSPRYKIIEKRQSVAFWCNPISGHATLYWYQQILGQGPKLLIQFQNNGVVDDSQLPKDRFSAERLKGVDSTLKIQPAKLEDSAVYLCASSLILAGQETQYFGPGTRLLVL.

V and J are TRBV4-3 and TRBJ2-3; 8 bases align to TRBD2. From germline, CDR1 is LGHNA and CDR2 YSLEER. The CDR3 extends over 18 amino acids. V shed 1 base, J shed 5 bases, and the junction held 14 bases outside the gene matches. The CDR3: CASSQVPLREGRIDTQYF. The CDR3 coding sequence is TGCGCCAGCAGCCAAGTTCCACTCCGGGAGGGGAGGATAGATACGCAGTATTTT.